This T cell receptor (beta chain) was recorded in a study of identical twins. This clonotype occurred a few times. A universal primer site was created by template switching, with the cDNA bearing unique molecular identifiers. TCRdb passed the 5' RACE reads through MiXCR, listing each CDR3 protein once. The repertoire includes 600,000 to 700,000 distinct CDR3 sequences, around 21% of them detected once, and 4% to 5.5% sits in the top ten. These data also featured in a second study, about T cells expressing NK-cell markers. Per that paper: Cells sorted as CD3+CD56+NKG2C+, CD3+CD56+NKG2C- and CD3+CD56-NKG2C+ T cells supplied the TCR beta repertoires. T cells sorted in several experiments were restricted to alpha-beta TCR T cells by an anti-gamma-delta TCR antibody. These clonotypes additionally ranked first within the CD3+CD56-NKG2C+ fraction of a few donors.

The receptor's source is a woman aged 18-29 years in good health. Sequenced sample: PBMCs.

In nucleotides, the CDR3 is TGCAGTGTTTCGCGGGGATATACCTACGAGCAGTACTTC. It encodes CSVSRGYTYEQYF. This chain connects TRBV20-1 to TRBJ2-7, with a possible D match to TRBD2 (6 bases). The CDR3 is made up of 13 amino acids. V lost 7 bases and J lost 2, with 15 bases in between. CDR1 DFQATT and CDR2 SNEGSKA come from the germline V gene (reference sequence).